The rows below give T cell receptor beta chains drawn from one sample of a study of blood T cell repertoires in COVID-19. Sequencing used immunoSEQ multiplex PCR; TCRdb keeps in-frame clones, though not all of them. The sample consists of about 360,000 clones, nearly 90% of them appearing once. Sequences were obtained from PBMCs or T cells enriched from blood (not recorded which). Receptors were obtained from a woman aged 40 to 49 with acute COVID-19. Both conserved end residues are part of each CDR3. Fields, in order: V gene, J gene, D gene, clone size, CDR3 DNA, CDR3 protein. A D gene is named only where the DNA matches it firmly. The listing skips clone size in some rows; elsewhere it reads once, few, many or a size class.

TRBV5-1,TRBJ2-1,TRBD1,few,TGCGCCAGTTGGCCGGGACAGGCCAACAATGAGCAGTTCTTC,CASWPGQANNEQFF
TRBV6-5,TRBJ1-1,.,.,TGTGCCAGCAATTTTGACAGATTGAACACTGAAGCTTTCTTT,CASNFDRLNTEAFF
TRBV3-1/TRBV3-2,TRBJ2-2,.,.,TGTGCCAGCATCCCCGGGAGTTCGAACACCGGGGAGCTGTTTTTT,CASIPGSSNTGELFF
TRBV21-1,TRBJ2-1,.,.,TGTGCCAGCAGCTACGCCCGGACAGCGCCCTACAATGAGCAGTTCTTC,CASSYARTAPYNEQFF
TRBV24-1,TRBJ1-2,.,.,TGTGCCACCAGTGGGACGGACAGCTATGGCTACACCTTC,CATSGTDSYGYTF
TRBV10-1,TRBJ2-7,TRBD2,few,TGCGCCAGCAGTGACACCGGGAGGGTTACCTACGAGCAGTACTTC,CASSDTGRVTYEQYF
TRBV11-3,TRBJ2-2,.,once,TGTGCCAGCAGCTCAGAAAGGGGATCCGGGGAGCTGTTTTTT,CASSSERGSGELFF
TRBV5-1,TRBJ2-3,.,.,TGCGCCAGCAGCTTGGATGGATGGGGGGTCACAGATACGCAGTATTTT,CASSLDGWGVTDTQYF
TRBV19,TRBJ1-1,.,.,TGTGCCAGTAGTATAGAAGGGAGGGAAGCTTTCTTT,CASSIEGREAFF
TRBV19,TRBJ2-5,.,.,TGTGCCAGTAGTAAAGGGGCGGGGGAGACCCAGTACTTC,CASSKGAGETQYF
TRBV27,TRBJ2-1,TRBD1,.,TGTGCCAGCAGTTTATCCCTTTGGGACAGGAATTACAATGAGCAGTTCTTC,CASSLSLWDRNYNEQFF
TRBV5-6,TRBJ1-1,.,.,TGTGCCAGCAGCTTGGGGACTTTGATGAACACTGAAGCTTTCTTT,CASSLGTLMNTEAFF
TRBV5-4,TRBJ2-7,TRBD1,.,TGTGCCAGCAGCGAAGGACAGGGGGCTGCGGGCTCCTACGAGCAGTACTTC,CASSEGQGAAGSYEQYF
TRBV19,TRBJ2-7,.,.,TGTGCCAGTGGTGACAGAGAGTACGAGCAGTACTTC,CASGDREYEQYF
TRBV11-2,TRBJ2-2,.,.,TGTGCCAGCAGCCCAACGAGGGACACCGGGGAGCTGTTTTTT,CASSPTRDTGELFF
TRBV3-1/TRBV3-2,TRBJ2-1,TRBD2,.,TGTGCCAGCACCGCTCTTCGGGGGGGGGCTTCTTCCTACAATGAGCAGTTCTTC,CASTALRGGASSYNEQFF
TRBV10-3,TRBJ2-4,.,.,TGTGCCATCAGTGAGTCATCAGGGGCTCCCAAAAACATTCAGTACTTC,CAISESSGAPKNIQYF
TRBV19,TRBJ1-4,.,.,TGTGCCAGTGACGGTTCTCGTGGGCATGGCGAAAAACTGTTTTTT,CASDGSRGHGEKLFF
TRBV12-3/TRBV12-4,TRBJ1-4,.,.,TGTGCCAGCGCGGGGGCAACTAATGAAAAACTGTTTTTT,CASAGATNEKLFF
TRBV29-1,TRBJ2-3,TRBD1,.,TGCAGCGTCGAGGGTGGACAGGGTTGGACAGATACGCAGTATTTT,CSVEGGQGWTDTQYF
TRBV9,TRBJ1-3,.,.,TGTGCCAGCAGCGTAGACCAGGGTTTGGGAAACACCATATATTTT,CASSVDQGLGNTIYF
TRBV6-5,TRBJ1-3,TRBD1,.,TGTGCCAGCAGGCGGACAGGGCTAACTGGAAACACCATATATTTT,CASRRTGLTGNTIYF
TRBV24-1,TRBJ1-2,.,once,TGTGCCACCAGTGATAGTTCGGACAGACACAGTTATGGCTACACCTTC,CATSDSSDRHSYGYTF
TRBV30,TRBJ1-5,.,.,TGTGCCTGGAGTGTTGGGCACGAGGGTCCCCGGCCCCAGCATTTT,CAWSVGHEGPRPQHF
TRBV5-1,TRBJ1-2,.,few,TGCGCCAGCAGCTCTACGGGACAAATCTATGGCTACACCTTC,CASSSTGQIYGYTF
TRBV9,TRBJ1-2,TRBD1,.,TGTGCCAGCAGCTCGACAACAGGGGCGGGCTATGGCTACACCTTC,CASSSTTGAGYGYTF
TRBV29-1,TRBJ1-6,TRBD1,.,TGCAGCGTTAGTTCAGGGGGATCACCCCTCCACTTT,CSVSSGGSPLHF
TRBV12-3/TRBV12-4,TRBJ1-2,.,.,TGTGCCAGCAGTTTTGAGGACTATGGCTACACCTTC,CASSFEDYGYTF
TRBV2,TRBJ1-4,TRBD1,few,TGTGCCAGCGGGGGGTCCGACAGGGGTGCGGAACTGTTTTTT,CASGGSDRGAELFF
TRBV5-4,TRBJ1-1,TRBD1,many,TGTGCCAGCAGCACAGGGGGAAAGGGCACTGAAGCTTTCTTT,CASSTGGKGTEAFF
TRBV19,TRBJ1-2,.,.,TGTGCCAGTAGTATGAAGAGCACCTATGGCTACACCTTC,CASSMKSTYGYTF
TRBV4-1,TRBJ1-1,.,.,TGCGCCAGCAGCCAAGGTGGCGGGAACACTGAAGCTTTCTTT,CASSQGGGNTEAFF
TRBV29-1,TRBJ2-3,TRBD2,.,TGCAGCGTTGATAGGGCTAGCGGGGGTGATACGCAGTATTTT,CSVDRASGGDTQYF